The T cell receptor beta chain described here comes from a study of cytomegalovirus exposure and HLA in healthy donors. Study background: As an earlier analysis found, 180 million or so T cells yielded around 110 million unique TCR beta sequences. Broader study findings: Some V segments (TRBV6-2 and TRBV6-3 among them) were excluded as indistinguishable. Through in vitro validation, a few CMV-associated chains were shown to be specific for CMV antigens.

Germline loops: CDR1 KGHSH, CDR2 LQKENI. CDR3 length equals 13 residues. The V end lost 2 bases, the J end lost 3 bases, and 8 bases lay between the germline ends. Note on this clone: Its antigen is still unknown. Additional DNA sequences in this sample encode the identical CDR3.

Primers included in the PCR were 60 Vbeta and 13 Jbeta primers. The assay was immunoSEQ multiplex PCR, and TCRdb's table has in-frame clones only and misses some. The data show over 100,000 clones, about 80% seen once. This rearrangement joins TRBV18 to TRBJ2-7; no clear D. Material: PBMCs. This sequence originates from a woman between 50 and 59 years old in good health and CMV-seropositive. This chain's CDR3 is CASSPAPGYEQYF. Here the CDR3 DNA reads TGTGCCAGCTCACCAGCTCCGGGCTACGAGCAGTACTTC.